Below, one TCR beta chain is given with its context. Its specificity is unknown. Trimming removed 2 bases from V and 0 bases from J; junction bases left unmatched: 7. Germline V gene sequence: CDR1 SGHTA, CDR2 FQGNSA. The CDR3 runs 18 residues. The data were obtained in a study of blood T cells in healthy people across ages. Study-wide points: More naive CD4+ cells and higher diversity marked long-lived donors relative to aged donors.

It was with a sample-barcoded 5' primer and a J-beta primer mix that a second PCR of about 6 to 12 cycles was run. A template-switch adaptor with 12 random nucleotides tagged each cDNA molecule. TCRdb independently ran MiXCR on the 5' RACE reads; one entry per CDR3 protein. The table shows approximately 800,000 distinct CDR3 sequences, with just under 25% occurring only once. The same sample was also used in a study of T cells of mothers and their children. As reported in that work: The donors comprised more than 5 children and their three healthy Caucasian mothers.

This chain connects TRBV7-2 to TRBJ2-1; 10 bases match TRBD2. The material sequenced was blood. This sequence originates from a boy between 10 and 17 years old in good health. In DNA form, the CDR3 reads TGTGCCAGCAGCTTACCCAGCGGGAGGGAGAGCTCCTACAATGAGCAGTTCTTC. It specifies CASSLPSGRESSYNEQFF.